These 13 T cell receptor beta chains were sequenced from one sample in a study of blood T cell repertoires in COVID-19. Clones were sequenced by immunoSEQ multiplex PCR, and TCRdb holds only the in-frame ones, with some missing. The table has approximately 72,000 clones, around nine tenths seen once. Material for sequencing was peripheral blood. The receptors come from a woman aged 60 to 75 with acute or convalescent COVID-19.

The rearrangement uses TRBV20-1 and TRBJ1-3; TRBD1 matches 7 bases. CDR3 length: 16 amino acids. The germline CDR1 and CDR2 sequences are DFQATT and SNEGSKA (reference sequence). V shed 3 bases, J shed 2 bases, and the junction held 10 bases outside the gene matches. CDR3 coding DNA: TGCAGTGCTAGTATTATAGGCGACAGGGCTGGAAACACCATATATTTT. Translating it yields CSASIIGDRAGNTIYF.

The rearrangement joins TRBV28 to TRBJ2-1; D unclear. V was cut by 5 bases and J by 9 bases, with 5 bases left in between. Germline V gene lookup returns CDR1 MDHEN and CDR2 SYDVKM. This CDR3 is 10 amino acids long. In DNA, the CDR3 is TGTGCCAGCAGTGAGGTTGAGCAGTTCTTC. This gives the protein CASSEVEQFF.

There are a few counts of this clone. The rearrangement uses TRBV2 and TRBJ2-7; D gene uncertain. Germline V gene data show CDR1 as SNHLY and CDR2 as FYNNEI. The CDR3 length is 11 residues. V was cut by 2 bases and J by 6 bases, with 5 bases left in between. The chain's CDR3 is CASSEPGEQYF. The CDR3 DNA sequence: TGTGCCAGCAGTGAACCGGGCGAGCAGTACTTC.

The rearrangement uses TRBV9 and TRBJ2-1; 11 nucleotides align to TRBD2. CDR3 length equals 15 residues. Losses at the gene ends were 5 bases for V and 9 bases for J; bases not matched to a gene: 10. Germline loops: CDR1 SGDLS, CDR2 YYNGEE. CDR3 DNA sequence: TGTGCCAGCAGTGGTAGCGGGGGGGCCAGAGCTGAGCAGTTCTTC. This translates into CASSGSGGARAEQFF.

The rearrangement joins TRBV5-5 to TRBJ1-6; D gene uncertain. Looked up from germline, CDR1 is SGHKS and CDR2 is YYEKEE (reference sequence). V lost 0 bases to trimming and J lost 6 bases, with 7 bases between them. The CDR3 spans 14 residues. CDR3 amino acids: CASSLDGGNSPLHF. CDR3 in DNA: TGTGCCAGCAGCTTGGACGGAGGTAATTCACCCCTCCACTTT.

The rearrangement links TRBV2 to TRBJ1-1; D possibly corresponds to TRBD1 (5 bases). Germline V gene data show CDR1 as SNHLY and CDR2 as FYNNEI. The CDR3 extends over 21 amino acids. V lost 6 bases and J 8 bases, leaving 40 bases between the germline ends. The DNA for the CDR3 is TGTGCCAGCAGCCTATTCACACCTCTGAGCCTGGCACGGACAAATTACTTAGAAGCTTTCTTT. It specifies CASSLFTPLSLARTNYLEAFF. The full variable domain, with the rest looked up from reference TRBV2 and TRBJ1-1, is EPEVTQTPSHQVTQMGQEVILRCVPISNHLYFYWYRQILGQKVEFLVSFYNNEISEKSEIFDDQFSVERPDGSNFTLKIRSTKLEDSAMYFCASSLFTPLSLARTNYLEAFFGQGTRLTVV.

The chain is built from TRBV2 and TRBJ1-2; D unclear. Trimming stripped 6 bases from V and 5 bases from J, with 16 bases between. The V gene's germline CDR1 is SNHLY and CDR2 FYNNEI. This CDR3 is built from 14 residues. Here the CDR3 reads CASSVSREVYGYTF. The CDR3 nucleotides are TGTGCCAGCAGCGTTTCTCGGGAGGTATATGGCTACACCTTC.

The chain carries TRBV9 and TRBJ2-1, with D hard to call. There are 13 residues in the CDR3. The germline CDR1 and CDR2 sequences are SGDLS and YYNGEE. Trimming took 4 bases from V and 5 from J, leaving 10 bases between them. This CDR3 is CASSPSGDNEQFF. CDR3 in DNA: TGTGCCAGCAGCCCCAGTGGAGACAATGAGCAGTTCTTC.

This clone was found once. V gene TRBV10-2 combines with J gene TRBJ2-2; a possible D gene is TRBD2 (6 bases). Germline V lookup: CDR1 WSHSY, CDR2 SAAADI. This CDR3 is 17 amino acids long. With 0 bases removed from V and 0 bases from J, the gap between germline ends came to 11 bases. The CDR3 loop reads CASSESVLAANTGELFF. CDR3 DNA: TGCGCCAGCAGTGAGTCTGTACTAGCTGCGAACACCGGGGAGCTGTTTTTT.

This chain joins TRBV5-1 and TRBJ1-1; 9 bases are shared with TRBD1. Germline V gene data show CDR1 as SGHRS and CDR2 as YFSETQ. V dropped 0 bases and J dropped 4; count of bases not matched to a gene: 1. The length of the CDR3 is 14 residues. CDR3 loop: CASSLGDRVTEAFF. CDR3 coding DNA: TGCGCCAGCAGCTTGGGGGACAGGGTCACTGAAGCTTTCTTT.

The chain couples TRBV7-2 to TRBJ2-3, with TRBD2 matching 11 bases. The germline gives CDR1 SGHTA, CDR2 FQGNSA. The CDR3 is made up of 16 amino acids. Trimming took 0 bases from V and 6 from J; bases not matched to a gene: 5. CDR3 in amino acids: CASSLAASGGLDTQYF. For the CDR3, the DNA is TGTGCCAGCAGCTTAGCGGCTAGCGGGGGGCTGGATACGCAGTATTTT.

V gene TRBV3-1 (or the pseudogene TRBV3-2) combines with J gene TRBJ1-1, with no clear D. The germline V gene has CDR1 LGHDT and CDR2 YNNKEL (reference sequence). CDR3 length equals 13 residues. The germline V and J ends were trimmed by 4 bases and 1 base, with 7 bases remaining between them. The CDR3, as DNA: TGTGCCAGCAGCCCCTCGGGGAACACTGAAGCTTTCTTT. Protein sequence: CASSPSGNTEAFF.

This chain connects TRBV29-1 to TRBJ1-2, with TRBD1 as a possible D gene (6 bases). V dropped 7 bases and J dropped 5 bases, with 17 bases sitting between them. The germline gives CDR1 SQVTM, CDR2 ANQGSEA. CDR3 length: 13 amino acids. The CDR3 protein is CSAGMGGLYGYTF. CDR3 nucleotides: TGCAGCGCCGGGATGGGGGGGCTGTATGGCTACACCTTC.